Below, 28 T cell receptor beta chains from the same sample are listed, as sequenced in a study of blood T cell repertoires in COVID-19. TCRdb's copy holds only in-frame clones and misses some; the assay was immunoSEQ multiplex PCR. This sample has approximately 98,000 clones, with about 85% found just once. Material for sequencing was peripheral blood. Receptor source: a woman in her 70s with acute or convalescent COVID-19.

This chain connects TRBV28 to TRBJ1-5; D ambiguous. Germline CDR1 reads MDHEN; CDR2 reads SYDVKM. The CDR3 has 15 residues. The V end lost 2 bases, the J end lost 0 bases, and 8 bases lay between the germline ends. The CDR3 DNA is TGTGCCAGCAGTTTAGCGTTATATAGCAATCAGCCCCAGCATTTT. It is translated as CASSLALYSNQPQHF.

This clone was found once. The chain links TRBV19 to TRBJ2-2, with unresolved D. The CDR3 is made up of 14 amino acids. Trimming pared 3 bases from V and 7 bases from J, leaving 12 bases between. Germline CDR1 is LNHDA and CDR2 is SQIVND (reference sequence). As DNA, the CDR3 is TGTGCCAGTAGTATTATCCAACGAGGCGGGGAGCTGTTTTTT. Its translation is CASSIIQRGGELFF.

This chain joins TRBV10-2 and TRBJ2-2; TRBD2 matches 14 bases. The CDR3 has 14 amino acids. Germline V CDR1 and CDR2: WSHSY, SAAADI. V gave up 6 bases and J gave up 6 bases; unmatched junction bases: 0. This CDR3 reads CASRTSGGAGELFF. The CDR3 nucleotides are TGCGCCAGCAGGACTAGCGGGGGGGCCGGGGAGCTGTTTTTT.

V and J are TRBV14 and TRBJ1-2; D is ambiguous. Trimming shortened V by 11 bases and J by 0 bases, and 13 bases separated the two germline ends. The length of the CDR3 is 13 residues. The germline gives CDR1 SGHDN, CDR2 FVKESK. CDR3 sequence: CASSASTNYGYTF. Written as DNA, the CDR3 is TGTGCCTCGAGCGCGTCCACTAACTATGGCTACACCTTC.

The chain joins TRBV27 to TRBJ1-5; no firm D call. This CDR3 spans 12 amino acids. V lost 2 bases, J lost 6 bases, and 5 bases lay in between. Germline V gene data show CDR1 as MNHEY and CDR2 as SMNVEV (reference sequence). The CDR3 sequence is CASSLPGQPQHF. CDR3 sequence (DNA): TGTGCCAGCAGTTTACCAGGTCAGCCCCAGCATTTT.

This chain uses TRBV5-1 with TRBJ2-5; a possible D gene is TRBD2 (6 bases). V was trimmed by 2 bases and J by 5 bases, leaving 16 bases between them. From germline, CDR1 is SGHRS and CDR2 YFSETQ. The CDR3 sequence is 15 residues long. Here the CDR3 DNA reads TGCGCCAGCAGCTTTAGCGGTGGGGAGCGGGAGACCCAGTACTTC. This gives the protein CASSFSGGERETQYF.

The chain recombines TRBV28 with TRBJ1-2, with D perhaps TRBD1 (6 bases). CDR3 size: 14 residues. Germline V gene data show CDR1 as MDHEN and CDR2 as SYDVKM. Trimming cost V 3 bases and J 5 bases, with 13 bases left between them. The CDR3 loop is CASSFEDRVYGYTF. CDR3 DNA sequence: TGTGCCAGCAGTTTTGAGGACAGAGTGTATGGCTACACCTTC.

The chain employs TRBV5-1 and TRBJ1-1; weak D call: TRBD1 (5 bases). Germline CDR1 and CDR2: SGHRS and YFSETQ. The CDR3 has 12 residues. The V end was cut by 7 bases, the J end by 3 bases, with 10 bases between. The CDR3: CASAGGDTEAFF. The CDR3 bases are TGCGCCAGCGCCGGGGGAGACACTGAAGCTTTCTTT.

V and J are TRBV11-3 and TRBJ2-7; 7 bases map to TRBD2. The J segment lost 6 bases and the V segment lost 4 bases, leaving 6 bases of the junction unmatched. The length of the CDR3 is 13 residues. Germline assignment: CDR1 SGHNT and CDR2 YENEEA. The CDR3 region is CASSSQQRGEQYF. CDR3 DNA sequence: TGTGCCAGCAGCTCCCAGCAGCGGGGCGAGCAGTACTTC.

The J gene is TRBJ2-7, the V gene TRBV11-3, with 9 nucleotides matching TRBD1. Germline trimming cut 5 bases from V and 2 bases from J; bases unmatched to any gene: 10. CDR3 size: 16 residues. Per germline, CDR1 SGHNT and CDR2 YENEEA. The CDR3 DNA follows: TGTGCCAGCAGCCCCGGGGGACAGGGCAATACCTACGAGCAGTACTTC. It is translated as CASSPGGQGNTYEQYF. Together with reference TRBV11-3 and TRBJ2-7, the CDR3 gives the full variable domain: EAGVVQSPRYKIIEKKQPVAFWCNPISGHNTLYWYLQNLGQGPELLIRYENEEAVDDSQLPKDRFSAERLKGVDSTLKIQPAELGDSAVYLCASSPGGQGNTYEQYFGPGTRLTVT.

The chain joins TRBV28 to TRBJ1-2; TRBD1 is a possible D gene (6 bases). Per the germline V gene, CDR1 is MDHEN and CDR2 is SYDVKM. Trimming removed 6 bases from V and 4 bases from J, with 12 bases in between. The CDR3 runs to 13 residues. CDR3 in amino acids: CASSPGQTYGYTF. CDR3 sequence (DNA): TGTGCCAGCAGCCCCGGACAGACCTATGGCTACACCTTC.

With regard to this clone: The identical CDR3 is also encoded by other nucleotide sequences in the sample. The V gene is TRBV7-9, the J gene TRBJ2-3; possible D gene TRBD1, 6 bases. V lost 0 bases to trimming and J lost 1 base, with 8 bases between them. The CDR3 covers 15 residues. Germline V gene sequence: CDR1 SEHNR, CDR2 FQNEAQ (reference sequence). In nucleotides, the CDR3 is TGTGCCAGCAGCTTAGCGGCAGGGGGCACAGATACGCAGTATTTT. As protein: CASSLAAGGTDTQYF.

This sequence joins TRBV12-3 or TRBV12-4 and TRBJ1-1; unclear D gene. V lost 8 bases to trimming and J lost 2 bases, with 9 bases between them. The CDR3 totals 12 residues. CDR3 sequence (DNA): TGTGCCAGCCGGGAGTCTAACACTGAAGCTTTCTTT. The encoded protein is CASRESNTEAFF.

Notes on this clone: Different DNA sequences within this sample yield the same CDR3. CDR3 nucleotides: TGTGCCAGCAGCCCCGGACAGGGGAAGGATTCACCCCTCCACTTT. This sequence encodes CASSPGQGKDSPLHF. V is TRBV9 and J is TRBJ1-6; 9 nucleotides align to TRBD1. CDR1 is SGDLS and CDR2 is YYNGEE in the germline V gene. Losses at the gene ends were 4 bases for V and 8 bases for J; bases not matched to a gene: 7. There are 15 residues in the CDR3.

The chain links TRBV9 to TRBJ2-3; the match to TRBD2 covers 10 bases. Germline CDR1 SGDLS, CDR2 YYNGEE. The CDR3 extends over 17 amino acids. V lost 2 bases to trimming and J lost 2 bases; unmatched junction nucleotides: 8. CDR3 DNA: TGTGCCAGCAGCGTTTTTGGACTAGCGGAAATCACAGATACGCAGTATTTT. It codes for CASSVFGLAEITDTQYF.

The chain couples TRBV19 to TRBJ2-5; a weak D match, TRBD2 (5 bases). The CDR3 has 14 amino acids. The germline V gene encodes CDR1 LNHDA and CDR2 SQIVND (reference sequence). The V gene lost 5 bases and the J gene lost 2 bases, with 12 bases spanning the gap. CDR3 sequence (DNA): TGTGCCAGTAGTTCAGGAGGTACTCAAGAGACCCAGTACTTC. Its protein is CASSSGGTQETQYF.

The V gene is TRBV24-1, the J gene TRBJ2-2; 11 bases line up with TRBD1. Germline lookup yields CDR1 KGHDR and CDR2 SFDVKD. The ends lost 0 bases at V and 6 bases at J; junction bases unmatched: 14. The CDR3 is made up of 20 amino acids. Here the CDR3 DNA reads TGTGCCACCAGTGATTTGGGTCATGGGACAGGGGGATTCGGGCCCGGGGAGCTGTTTTTT. Protein product: CATSDLGHGTGGFGPGELFF.

V usage is TRBV7-3 and J usage is TRBJ2-1; a possible D gene is TRBD2 (6 bases). Germline lookup yields CDR1 SGHTA and CDR2 FQGTGA. Trimming removed 5 bases from V and 2 bases from J, with 13 bases in between. This CDR3 is 15 amino acids long. As DNA, the CDR3 is TGTGCCAGCAGCCCCGGGGGAGCCACCTACAATGAGCAGTTCTTC. It specifies CASSPGGATYNEQFF.

The V gene is TRBV28, the J gene TRBJ2-2; TRBD2 aligns across 13 bases. Germline V gives CDR1 MDHEN, CDR2 SYDVKM. CDR3 length: 16 residues. Trimming removed 4 bases from V and 5 bases from J; junction bases left unmatched: 4. CDR3: CASSSKTSGRTGELFF. CDR3 bases: TGTGCCAGCAGTTCCAAGACTAGCGGGAGGACCGGGGAGCTGTTTTTT.

This clone occurred once. J is TRBJ1-5 and V is TRBV6-1; D may be TRBD1 (6 bases). Germline V gene sequence: CDR1 MNHNS, CDR2 SASEGT. The CDR3 has 14 amino acids. V lost 1 base and J 7 bases, leaving 11 bases between the germline ends. Here the CDR3 reads CASSEGAGAQPQHF. Written as DNA, the CDR3 is TGTGCCAGCAGTGAAGGGGCAGGGGCCCAGCCCCAGCATTTT.

The chain uses TRBV12-5 and TRBJ1-1; 7 nucleotides line up with TRBD1. Per the germline V gene, CDR1 is LGHNT and CDR2 is FRNRAP. CDR3 length: 13 residues. V shed 8 bases and J 0 bases; nucleotides not matched to a gene: 3. CDR3 protein: CASRDSVNTEAFF. The CDR3 DNA reads TGTGCTAGTAGGGACAGCGTGAACACTGAAGCTTTCTTT.

The count of this clone is one. V usage is TRBV21-1 and J usage is TRBJ2-3; TRBD1 is taken as the D call from the table, unchecked against the DNA. TRBV21-1 is recorded as a pseudogene. This CDR3 is built from 14 residues. The CDR3 nucleotides read TGTGCCACCAGGGTGGACAGGGTAGTCGATACGCAGTATTTT. The encoded protein is CATRVDRVVDTQYF.

This sequence joins TRBV6-2 or TRBV6-3 and TRBJ1-2; 7 bases agree with TRBD1. This CDR3 spans 14 amino acids. Trimming cost V 3 bases and J 8 bases; bases outside gene matches: 9. Germline V gene lookup returns CDR1 MNHEY and CDR2 SVGEGT. The CDR3: CASSYGGGGYGYTF. The DNA of the CDR3 is TGTGCCAGCAGTTATGGTGGAGGGGGCTACGGCTACACCTTC.

J is TRBJ1-2 and V is TRBV7-2; 11 bases map to TRBD1. With 2 bases clipped from V and 6 bases from J, the junction kept 11 bases outside the gene matches. CDR1 is SGHTA, CDR2 FQGNSA, per germline. This CDR3 comprises 17 residues. CDR3 DNA sequence: TGTGCCAGCAGCTTACGGACCAGGACAGGGGGCATAGATGGCTACACCTTC. Its translation is CASSLRTRTGGIDGYTF. Supplemented by reference TRBV7-2 and TRBJ1-2, the full variable domain reads GAGVSQSPSNKVTEKGKDVELRCDPISGHTALYWYRQSLGQGLEFLIYFQGNSAPDKSGLPSDRFSAERTGGSVSTLTIQRTQQEDSAVYLCASSLRTRTGGIDGYTFGSGTRLTVV.

The chain carries TRBV7-8 and TRBJ2-3, with 8 positions matching TRBD2. The V and J ends lost 4 bases and 1 base, in that order; junction bases with no gene match: 7. The CDR3 is made up of 16 amino acids. Germline V CDR1 and CDR2: SGHVS, FQNEAQ. The CDR3 DNA sequence: TGTGCCAGCAGCTGGGCCGCAGCGGGGGGCACAGATACGCAGTATTTT. Translated: CASSWAAAGGTDTQYF.

This chain uses TRBV2 with TRBJ2-3, with 12 bases lining up with TRBD2. This CDR3 has 13 residues. V gave up 6 bases and J gave up 6 bases; unmatched junction bases: 1. Germline-derived CDR1 and CDR2 are SNHLY and FYNNEI. Here the CDR3 DNA reads TGTGCCAGCAGAGGGACTAGCGGGGATACGCAGTATTTT. It specifies CASRGTSGDTQYF.

This chain links TRBV7-2 with TRBJ2-1; 7 nucleotides match TRBD2. The CDR3 contains 14 residues. From germline, CDR1 is SGHTA and CDR2 FQGNSA. J was trimmed by 4 bases and V by 1 base; bases with no gene match: 1. The CDR3 bases are TGTGCCAGCAGCTTAGAACTAGCGTACAATGAGCAGTTCTTC. Translating gives CASSLELAYNEQFF.

This clone turned up a few times. This sequence joins TRBV10-3 and TRBJ2-7, with D possibly being TRBD1 (6 bases). With 2 bases removed from V and 7 bases from J, the gap between germline ends came to 18 bases. Germline lookup yields CDR1 ENHRY and CDR2 SYGVKD. The CDR3 contains 15 residues. The DNA for the CDR3 is TGTGCCATCAGTGAGACCTCGTTGGGGGCGCAAGAGCAGTACTTC. Translating gives CAISETSLGAQEQYF.